What follows are 9 T cell receptor beta chains derived from one specimen sequenced in a study of blood T cell repertoires in COVID-19. This table comes from immunoSEQ multiplex PCR, and its TCRdb copy is limited to in-frame clones, with some not included. The sample has around 270,000 clones; 88% are singletons. The sequenced material came from peripheral blood. The receptors originated from a man in his fifties or sixties who had recovered from COVID-19.

The genes are TRBV27 and TRBJ1-1; 7 bases fit TRBD1. The CDR3 sequence is 15 residues long. The trim removed 5 bases at V and 5 bases at J, leaving 11 bases unmatched. The germline CDR1 and CDR2 sequences are MNHEY and SMNVEV (reference sequence). CDR3 sequence (DNA): TGTGCCAGCAGTCCGGAACAGGGGCGATGGACTGAAGCTTTCTTT. Its translation: CASSPEQGRWTEAFF.

The gene calls are TRBV18 and TRBJ1-5; 10 bases align to TRBD1. The junction had 4 bases not matched to a gene; V was cut back by 2 bases and J by 6 bases. CDR1 is KGHSH, CDR2 LQKENI, per germline. CDR3 length: 15 amino acids. This chain's CDR3 is CASSPSGQGVQPQHF. Written as DNA, the CDR3 is TGTGCCAGCTCACCAAGCGGACAGGGGGTTCAGCCCCAGCATTTT. The whole variable domain, remainder taken from reference TRBV18 and TRBJ1-5, is NAGVMQNPRHLVRRRGQEARLRCSPMKGHSHVYWYRQLPEEGLKFMVYLQKENIIDESGMPKERFSAEFPKEGPSILRIQQVVRGDSAAYFCASSPSGQGVQPQHFGDGTRLSIL.

J is TRBJ2-5 and V is TRBV27; D call uncertain. The CDR3 covers 10 residues. Deletions cut 11 bases from V and 5 bases from J, with 9 bases between. Germline CDR1 is MNHEY and CDR2 is SMNVEV (reference sequence). The CDR3 DNA reads as TGTGCCCCCTTGCGGGAGACCCAGTACTTC. Encoded protein: CAPLRETQYF.

This clone was observed once. The CDR3 DNA sequence: TGTGCCAGCAGTTTAGTCAGCGGCACGCCGCAGTATTTT. It encodes CASSLVSGTPQYF. The rearrangement links TRBV27 to TRBJ2-3; a possible D gene is TRBD2 (5 bases). Germline V gene sequence: CDR1 MNHEY, CDR2 SMNVEV (reference sequence). The CDR3 extends over 13 amino acids. Trimming stripped 2 bases from V and 10 bases from J, with 13 bases between.

V usage is TRBV4-2 and J usage is TRBJ1-1; D not certain. The CDR3 is 15 amino acids. Germline CDR1 reads LGHNA; CDR2 reads YNFKEQ. Deletions cut 4 bases from V and 0 bases from J, with 12 bases between. The CDR3 sequence is CASSRAPDMNTEAFF. CDR3 coding DNA: TGTGCCAGCAGCCGGGCCCCGGATATGAACACTGAAGCTTTCTTT.

This rearrangement joins TRBV28 to TRBJ1-2; tentatively, D is TRBD1 (5 bases). The V gene lost 6 bases and the J gene lost 3 bases, with 20 bases spanning the gap. This CDR3 contains 16 residues. CDR1 is MDHEN, CDR2 SYDVKM, per germline. The CDR3 DNA follows: TGTGCCAGCAGCTCGGGACTTGGGGGAGGGGACTATGGCTACACCTTC. Residues: CASSSGLGGGDYGYTF.

The chain combines TRBV3-1 (or the pseudogene TRBV3-2) with TRBJ2-3; 9 bases match TRBD1. The CDR3 has 17 amino acids. The V gene end was trimmed by 4 bases and the J gene end by 0 bases; junction bases not matched to a gene: 8. Germline CDR1 and CDR2: LGHDT and YNNKEL (reference sequence). CDR3 in amino acids: CASSPGRDRESTDTQYF. As DNA, the CDR3 is TGTGCCAGCAGCCCAGGTCGGGACAGGGAAAGCACAGATACGCAGTATTTT.

This rearrangement joins TRBV7-3 to TRBJ1-1; 9 bases map to TRBD1. With V trimmed by 1 base and J by 2 bases, 5 bases remained unmatched. Looked up from germline, CDR1 is SGHTA and CDR2 is FQGTGA. The CDR3 is 16 amino acids. CDR3 DNA sequence: TGTGCCAGCAGCTTAAGGGGACAGGGTTCCAACACTGAAGCTTTCTTT. Amino acids: CASSLRGQGSNTEAFF.

The rearrangement links TRBV13 to TRBJ2-4; 11 bases line up with TRBD2. Trimming removed 2 bases from V and 0 bases from J; junction bases left unmatched: 6. The germline V gene has CDR1 PRHDT and CDR2 FYEKMQ (reference sequence). CDR3 length: 18 residues. This chain's CDR3 is CASSLMPSGGIAKNIQYF. Written as DNA, the CDR3 is TGTGCCAGCAGCTTAATGCCTAGCGGGGGGATAGCCAAAAACATTCAGTACTTC.